This TCR beta chain is from a study of shared clonotypes between healthy human individuals. Study overall: Three plates were used per donor for CD4 naive, three for CD4 memory, two for CD8 naive and one for CD8 memory. Study-wide findings and caveats: Some naive CD4 clonotypes, around 5%, turned up in common across a handful of donors.

Terminally differentiated effector memory CD45RA+ cells were excluded by CCR7 positive selection of CD45RO-negative cells. In the authors' methods: From ImmunoSEQ came sequences covering only the junction and carrying no quality scores, so filtering differed. Only in-frame clones appear in the TCRdb table, and some are missing; sequencing was by immunoSEQ multiplex PCR. D and trimming come from the DNA, and the V and J calls and clone size come from that table. The sample carries 2 million to 2.5 million clones, 85% to 95% recorded once. This clone showed up just once. Its antigen remains unknown. The junction had 4 bases not matched to a gene; V was cut back by 4 bases and J by 5 bases. Germline V gene sequence: CDR1 MDHEN, CDR2 SYDVKM. The CDR3 runs to 14 residues.

The source of this sequence is a man aged 18 to 29 in good health. The V and J genes are TRBV28 and TRBJ2-7, with 11 bases lining up with TRBD1. Sequencing was carried out using naive CD8+ T cells sorted from blood. Here the CDR3 reads CASSSRTGGDEQYF. In nucleotides, the CDR3 is TGTGCCAGCAGTTCCCGGACAGGGGGCGACGAGCAGTACTTC.